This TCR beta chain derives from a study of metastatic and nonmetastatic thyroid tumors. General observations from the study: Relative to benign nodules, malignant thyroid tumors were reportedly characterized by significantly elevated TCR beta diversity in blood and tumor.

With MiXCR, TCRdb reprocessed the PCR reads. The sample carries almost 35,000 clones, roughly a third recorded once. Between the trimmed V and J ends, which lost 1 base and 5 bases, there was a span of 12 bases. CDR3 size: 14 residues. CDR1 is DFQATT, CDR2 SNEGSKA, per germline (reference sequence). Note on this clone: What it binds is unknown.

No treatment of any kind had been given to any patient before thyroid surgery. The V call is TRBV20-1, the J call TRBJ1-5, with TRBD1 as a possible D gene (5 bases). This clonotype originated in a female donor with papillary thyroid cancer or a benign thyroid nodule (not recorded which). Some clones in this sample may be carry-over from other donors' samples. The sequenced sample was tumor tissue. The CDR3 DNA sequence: TGCAGTGCTAGAGGTTCCAGGGAGGATCAGCCCCAGCATTTT. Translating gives CSARGSREDQPQHF.